This section outlines one TCR beta chain sequence together with its context. The source of the sample is a study of blood T cell repertoires in COVID-19. Original methodology: Estimates of nucleated cell counts were drawn from the amplification of reference gene primers. Using immunoSEQ multiplex PCR, the repertoire was profiled, and TCRdb retains in-frame clones only, with some absent. The V and J calls and clone size were taken over from that table, and D and trimming were inferred from the DNA. The table lists about 160,000 clones, 82% of them singletons. CDR3 size: 15 residues. Sequencing input: peripheral blood. The receptor was isolated from a woman aged 80 or over with active or convalescent COVID-19. The chain uses TRBV12-1 and TRBJ2-1; TRBD2 is taken as the D call from the table, unchecked against the DNA. TRBV12-1 is a documented pseudogene. CDR3 protein: CASSEERFSYNEQFF. In DNA, the CDR3 is TGTGCCAGCAGCGAAGAGCGGTTCTCCTACAATGAGCAGTTCTTC.